This T cell receptor (beta chain) was recorded in a study of regulatory T cells in long-lasting Graves disease. For the study at large: Duration of antithyroid drug therapy among newly diagnosed Graves' patients was under 3 months.

The study, taken as a whole, reports: Newly diagnosed Graves' patients exceeded persistent ones in TCR diversity.

V was clipped by 0 bases and J by 0 bases, with 11 bases between them. This CDR3 has 16 residues. Germline V gene lookup returns CDR1 MDHEN and CDR2 SYDVKM. For TCR beta, libraries came from iRepertoire HTBI primers and Arm-PCR of CDR3 regions. Via MiXCR, TCRdb re-called the multiplex PCR reads, giving one row per CDR3 protein. The sample contains around 250,000 distinct CDR3 sequences, 20% to 25% of which appear only once. This clonotype was seen repeatedly, ten times or more. Its antigen is currently unknown. Specified time point: newly diagnosed GD, antithyroid drugs for less than 3 months. PBMC RNA served as the TCR library source.

This material consisted of peripheral blood mononuclear cells (PBMCs), taken at new diagnosis, from a patient treated with antithyroid drugs. The source is a female donor with Graves disease. The chain couples TRBV28 to TRBJ1-2; D gene uncertain. DNA of the CDR3: TGTGCCAGCAGTTTATGGGGCGGGGAGACTAACTATGGCTACACCTTC. This encodes CASSLWGGETNYGYTF.